The 25 T cell receptor beta chains below come from one sample, sequenced in a study of cytomegalovirus exposure and HLA in healthy donors. The PCR contained 60 Vbeta and 13 Jbeta primers. Assay: immunoSEQ multiplex PCR; the TCRdb copy retains only in-frame clones and omits some. In the table there are about 160,000 clones, approximately 79% of which are singletons. Sequencing input: PBMCs. Receptors were obtained from a woman aged 50 to 60 in good health and CMV-seropositive.

The rearrangement links TRBV30 to TRBJ1-4; the match to TRBD1 covers 7 bases. From germline, CDR1 is GTSNPN and CDR2 SVGIG (reference sequence). This CDR3 is 13 amino acids long. Unmatched junction bases numbered 4, after V lost 1 base and J lost 8 bases. Written as DNA, the CDR3 is TGTGCCTGGAGTGCCGGACAGGCAGAAAAACTGTTTTTT. This translates into CAWSAGQAEKLFF. Looking up the rest from reference TRBV30 and TRBJ1-4 gives the full variable domain: SQTIHQWPATLVQPVGSPLSLECTVEGTSNPNLYWYRQAAGRGLQLLFYSVGIGQISSEVPQNLSASRPQDRQFILSSKKLLLSDSGFYLCAWSAGQAEKLFFGSGTQLSVL.

This clone was picked up a small number of times. The chain has TRBV4-1 and TRBJ1-3, with TRBD1 matching over 7 bases. CDR1 and CDR2 from the germline V gene are MGHRA and YSYEKL. CDR3 length: 17 amino acids. The junction had 11 bases not matched to a gene; V was cut back by 4 bases and J by 2 bases. The CDR3 DNA follows: TGCGCCAGCAGCCTCCTACCGAAGGGGGCACCTGGAAACACCATATATTTT. Its translation is CASSLLPKGAPGNTIYF.

V is TRBV6-5 and J is TRBJ1-1; the D is unclear. Germline lookup yields CDR1 MNHEY and CDR2 SVGAGI. With 0 bases removed from V and 2 bases from J, the gap between germline ends came to 10 bases. The CDR3 contains 15 residues. DNA of the CDR3: TGTGCCAGCAGTTACTCGTCTCACCTAAACACTGAAGCTTTCTTT. It yields the protein CASSYSSHLNTEAFF.

The chain couples TRBV2 to TRBJ2-3; unclear D gene. The germline V gene encodes CDR1 SNHLY and CDR2 FYNNEI. V shed 6 bases and J shed 5 bases, with 15 bases lying between them. The CDR3 is 14 residues long. CDR3 residues: CASRIVGKRDTQYF. The CDR3 DNA reads TGTGCCAGCAGAATTGTGGGCAAACGAGATACGCAGTATTTT.

J is TRBJ2-3 and V is TRBV9; the match to TRBD2 covers 7 bases. The CDR3 contains 15 residues. From germline, CDR1 is SGDLS and CDR2 YYNGEE. The V segment lost 3 bases and the J segment 0 bases; nucleotides outside the gene matches: 4. Here the CDR3 reads CASSDSGISTDTQYF. CDR3 nucleotide sequence: TGTGCCAGCAGCGACAGCGGGATCAGCACAGATACGCAGTATTTT.

The chain links TRBV7-9 to TRBJ2-1; 9 nucleotides align to TRBD1. The V and J ends lost 1 base and 2 bases, in that order; junction bases with no gene match: 0. The germline gives CDR1 SEHNR, CDR2 FQNEAQ (reference sequence). The CDR3 runs to 15 residues. The CDR3 DNA reads TGTGCCAGCAGCTTAGACAGGGGGCCCTACAATGAGCAGTTCTTC. As protein: CASSLDRGPYNEQFF.

In its sample, this clone was seen a few times. The J gene is TRBJ2-6, the V gene TRBV6-1; TRBD1 agrees at 8 bases. The length of the CDR3 is 16 residues. Trimming cost V 4 bases and J 3 bases; bases outside gene matches: 5. The germline V gene has CDR1 MNHNS and CDR2 SASEGT. The CDR3 DNA is TGTGCCAGCAGTGCTACAGGGGGAAGTGGGGCCAACGTCCTGACTTTC. Amino acid sequence: CASSATGGSGANVLTF.

The rearrangement uses TRBV5-4 and TRBJ2-5; D is possibly TRBD1 (5 bases). The V gene lost 4 bases and the J gene lost 3 bases, with 16 bases spanning the gap. This CDR3 is 15 amino acids long. The germline CDR1 and CDR2 sequences are SGHNT and YYREEE (reference sequence). CDR3 sequence reads: CASSAPGQGEETQYF. Written as DNA, the CDR3 is TGTGCCAGCAGCGCCCCGGGCCAAGGGGAAGAGACCCAGTACTTC.

The chain is built from TRBV4-3 and TRBJ2-5, with TRBD2 matching over 8 bases. The CDR3 covers 18 residues. The germline V gene encodes CDR1 LGHNA and CDR2 YSLEER. J was trimmed by 5 bases and V by 0 bases; bases with no gene match: 14. The CDR3 region is CASSQDWASGFHMETQYF. CDR3 sequence (DNA): TGCGCCAGCAGCCAAGATTGGGCTAGCGGGTTTCATATGGAGACCCAGTACTTC.

A remark on this clone: Within the sample, other DNA sequences also encode this same CDR3. This chain joins TRBV18 and TRBJ2-7; D gene uncertain. Germline values: CDR1 KGHSH, CDR2 LQKENI. Trimming pared 3 bases from V and 0 bases from J, leaving 6 bases between. The CDR3 runs 13 residues. CDR3 nucleotides: TGTGCCAGCTCACCTCCGAGCTCCTACGAGCAGTACTTC. Its protein is CASSPPSSYEQYF.

Note on this clone: At one end the junction does not follow the germline gene, possibly because of a read error. The rearrangement links TRBV6-1 to TRBJ1-2, with D perhaps matching TRBD1 (5 bases). Germline CDR1 and CDR2: MNHNS and SASEGT. This CDR3 is 13 amino acids long. The CDR3 loop is CASSETSLGTPLF. The CDR3 nucleotides are TGTGCCAGCAGTGAGACGTCACTAGGGACTCCTCTTTTC.

The V and J genes are TRBV18 and TRBJ2-2; 9 bases are shared with TRBD2. The CDR3 extends over 20 amino acids. The V and J ends lost 3 bases and 0 bases, in that order; junction bases with no gene match: 14. Germline V lookup: CDR1 KGHSH, CDR2 LQKENI. In DNA, the CDR3 is TGTGCCAGCTCACCTCTGGGAGCGGGGGGACACCAGTCGAACACCGGGGAGCTGTTTTTT. Protein product: CASSPLGAGGHQSNTGELFF.

This chain links TRBV28 with TRBJ1-2; a possible D gene is TRBD1 (5 bases). With 3 bases removed from V and 4 bases from J, the gap between germline ends came to 12 bases. Germline CDR1 reads MDHEN; CDR2 reads SYDVKM. The length of the CDR3 is 14 residues. CDR3 residues: CASSFSLRGYGYTF. CDR3 nucleotide sequence: TGTGCCAGCAGTTTTTCCTTAAGGGGCTATGGCTACACCTTC.

CDR3 coding DNA: TGCGCCAGCAGCTCGGGAGAAGGCGGCACTGAAGCTTTCTTT. It translates to CASSSGEGGTEAFF. The chain has TRBV5-1 and TRBJ1-1; the D is unclear. Trimming left V 3 bases short and J 4 bases short, with 13 bases between. CDR1 is SGHRS and CDR2 is YFSETQ in the germline V gene. The CDR3 is 14 amino acids.

The table lists this clone with a few counts. The chain links TRBV5-4 to TRBJ2-5; perhaps TRBD1 as D (6 bases). The V gene's germline CDR1 is SGHNT and CDR2 YYREEE (reference sequence). This CDR3 has 14 residues. Between the trimmed V and J ends, which lost 4 bases and 1 base, there was a span of 11 bases. The chain's CDR3 is CASSPGHIQETQYF. The CDR3 DNA reads as TGTGCCAGCAGCCCGGGACACATCCAAGAGACCCAGTACTTC.

This chain uses TRBV18 with TRBJ2-1, with a tentative D call TRBD1 (8 bases). Germline CDR1 reads KGHSH; CDR2 reads LQKENI. The CDR3 sequence is 15 residues long. V was shortened by 2 bases and J by 7 bases, with 15 bases between the two germline ends. CDR3 DNA sequence: TGTGCCAGCTCACCAGGACAGGGAGGGAATAATGAGCAGTTCTTC. It yields the protein CASSPGQGGNNEQFF.

V and J are TRBV19 and TRBJ2-7; TRBD1 might be the D (5 bases). Trimming removed 4 bases from V and 2 bases from J, with 12 bases in between. The CDR3 has 14 residues. Germline lookup yields CDR1 LNHDA and CDR2 SQIVND (reference sequence). CDR3 residues: CASSKADNPYEQYF. The CDR3 DNA follows: TGTGCCAGTAGTAAGGCGGACAATCCCTACGAGCAGTACTTC.

The chain has TRBV6-5 and TRBJ2-3; a possible D gene is TRBD2 (6 bases). Trimming shortened V by 5 bases and J by 6 bases, and 6 bases separated the two germline ends. Germline values: CDR1 MNHEY, CDR2 SVGAGI. This CDR3 comprises 11 residues. The DNA for the CDR3 is TGTGCCAGCAGTCTAGCGGATACGCAGTATTTT. Translating it yields CASSLADTQYF.

The genes are TRBV7-9 and TRBJ1-2, with 8 bases aligning to TRBD1. CDR3 length equals 13 residues. Germline values: CDR1 SEHNR, CDR2 FQNEAQ (reference sequence). Trimming removed 5 bases from V and 7 bases from J; junction bases left unmatched: 6. The chain's CDR3 is CASSPGQGRGYTF. Written as DNA, the CDR3 is TGTGCCAGCAGCCCCGGACAGGGACGTGGCTACACCTTC.

The chain employs TRBV2 and TRBJ1-1; TRBD1 aligns across 11 bases. The CDR3 totals 15 residues. Germline V gives CDR1 SNHLY, CDR2 FYNNEI. The V segment lost 4 bases and the J segment 5 bases; nucleotides outside the gene matches: 6. CDR3 protein: CASSAADRGRTEAFF. Written as DNA, the CDR3 is TGTGCCAGCAGTGCGGCGGACAGGGGGCGGACTGAAGCTTTCTTT.

The genes are TRBV27 and TRBJ2-7; 9 bases map to TRBD2. This CDR3 comprises 15 residues. In germline, CDR1 is MNHEY, CDR2 SMNVEV (reference sequence). Unmatched junction bases numbered 7, after V lost 5 bases and J lost 2 bases. DNA of the CDR3: TGTGCCAGCAGTCCACGGGGCGGGGGGGCCTACGAGCAGTACTTC. It specifies CASSPRGGGAYEQYF.

The chain recombines TRBV28 with TRBJ2-2; TRBD2 aligns across 8 bases. From germline, CDR1 is MDHEN and CDR2 SYDVKM. Losses at the gene ends were 1 base for V and 2 bases for J; bases not matched to a gene: 9. This CDR3 is 18 amino acids long. The CDR3 coding sequence is TGTGCCAGCAGTTTATTAGGACGGGGGGGCGGAAACACCGGGGAGCTGTTTTTT. Its translation: CASSLLGRGGGNTGELFF.

Of note for this clone: Other DNA sequences from this sample encode an identical CDR3 as well. The rearrangement joins TRBV9 to TRBJ1-1, with D perhaps TRBD1 (5 bases). The CDR3 is 13 amino acids. Germline V CDR1 and CDR2: SGDLS, YYNGEE. V lost 2 bases and J 3 bases, leaving 8 bases between the germline ends. CDR3: CASSVAGYTEAFF. CDR3 DNA sequence: TGTGCCAGCAGCGTTGCAGGGTACACTGAAGCTTTCTTT. Complete variable domain (other parts from reference TRBV9 and TRBJ1-1): DSGVTQTPKHLITATGQRVTLRCSPRSGDLSVYWYQQSLDQGLQFLIQYYNGEERAKGNILERFSAQQFPDLHSELNLSSLELGDSALYFCASSVAGYTEAFFGQGTRLTVV.

The sample holds a few counts of this clone. The chain combines TRBV4-1 with TRBJ1-1, with D possibly TRBD1 on 5 matching bases. The CDR3 has 14 residues. V shed 4 bases and J shed 5 bases, with 14 bases lying between them. CDR1 is MGHRA and CDR2 is YSYEKL in the germline V gene. The CDR3 DNA reads TGCGCCAGCAGCCCCGGGCCAGGGAAGACTGAAGCTTTCTTT. Encoded protein: CASSPGPGKTEAFF.

J is TRBJ1-1 and V is TRBV28; D uncertain. This CDR3 comprises 15 residues. V gave up 2 bases and J gave up 0 bases, with 10 bases separating them. CDR1 is MDHEN, CDR2 SYDVKM, per germline. CDR3 amino acids: CASSLTGLLNTEAFF. The CDR3 DNA reads as TGTGCCAGCAGTTTAACGGGTCTCTTGAACACTGAAGCTTTCTTT.